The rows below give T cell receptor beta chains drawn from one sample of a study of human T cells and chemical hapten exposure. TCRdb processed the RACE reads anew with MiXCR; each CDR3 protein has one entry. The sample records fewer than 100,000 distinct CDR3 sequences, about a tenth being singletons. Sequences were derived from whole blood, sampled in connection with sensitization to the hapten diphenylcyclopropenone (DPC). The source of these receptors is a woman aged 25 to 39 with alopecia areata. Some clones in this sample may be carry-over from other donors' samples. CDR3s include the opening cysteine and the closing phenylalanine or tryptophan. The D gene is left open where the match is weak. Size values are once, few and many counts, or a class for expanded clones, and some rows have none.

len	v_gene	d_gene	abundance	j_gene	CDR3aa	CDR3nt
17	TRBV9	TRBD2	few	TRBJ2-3	CASSVATLAGGTDTQYF	TGTGCCAGCAGCGTAGCTACCCTAGCGGGAGGGACAGATACGCAGTATTTT
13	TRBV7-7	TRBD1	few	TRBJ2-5	CASSLVQGGTQYF	TGTGCCAGCAGCTTAGTACAGGGGGGGACCCAGTACTTC
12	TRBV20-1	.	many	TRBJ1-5	CSAVQLNQPQHF	TGCAGTGCTGTACAGTTAAATCAGCCCCAGCATTTT
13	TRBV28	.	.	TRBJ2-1	CASSLGGYHEQFF	TGTGCCAGCAGTTTAGGAGGGTACCATGAGCAGTTCTTC
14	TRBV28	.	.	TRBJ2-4	CASSFTMAPDIQYF	TGTGCCAGCAGTTTTACAATGGCCCCCGACATTCAGTACTTC
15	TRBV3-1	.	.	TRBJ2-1	CASSQETGPPAEQFF	TGTGCCAGCAGCCAAGAGACTGGCCCACCAGCGGAGCAGTTCTTC
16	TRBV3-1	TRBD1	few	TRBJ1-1	CASSYVPGQGMAEAFF	TGTGCCAGCAGCTACGTCCCGGGACAGGGTATGGCTGAAGCTTTCTTT
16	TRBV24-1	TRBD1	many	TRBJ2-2	CATSDSGTGSTGELFF	TGTGCCACCAGTGATTCGGGGACAGGGAGTACCGGGGAGCTGTTTTTT
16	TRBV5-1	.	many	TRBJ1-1	CASSLGPQGLNTEAFF	TGCGCCAGCAGCTTGGGGCCCCAGGGTCTGAACACTGAAGCTTTCTTT
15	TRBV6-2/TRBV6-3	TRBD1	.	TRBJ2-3	CASRDRSRASDTQYF	TGTGCCAGCAGGGACAGGAGCCGGGCATCAGATACGCAGTATTTT
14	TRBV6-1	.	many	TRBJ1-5	CASRRDISNQPQHF	TGTGCCAGCAGGAGGGACATTAGCAATCAGCCCCAGCATTTT